Presented here are 17 T cell receptor beta chains from one specimen sequenced in a study of OX40 agonist ivuxolimab in advanced cancers. Here immunoSEQ multiplex PCR was the method, and the copy in TCRdb shows in-frame clones only, minus some. Of approximately 81,000 clones in the sample, more than 65% were seen once. Sequences were derived from CD4+ or CD8+ T cells sorted from blood, sampled in a trial of the OX40 agonist ivuxolimab. The receptors were gathered from an adult with an advanced solid tumor such as melanoma, head and neck, liver or kidney cancer.

V and J are TRBV7-2 and TRBJ1-5; tentatively, D is TRBD1 (5 bases). Per germline, CDR1 SGHTA and CDR2 FQGNSA. With 2 bases removed from V and 2 bases from J, the gap between germline ends came to 7 bases. CDR3 length equals 14 residues. CDR3 sequence: CASSLSQGNQPQHF. For the CDR3, the DNA is TGTGCCAGCAGCTTATCACAGGGCAATCAGCCCCAGCATTTT. The variable domain in full, completed from reference TRBV7-2 and TRBJ1-5, reads GAGVSQSPSNKVTEKGKDVELRCDPISGHTALYWYRQSLGQGLEFLIYFQGNSAPDKSGLPSDRFSAERTGGSVSTLTIQRTQQEDSAVYLCASSLSQGNQPQHFGDGTRLSIL.

The CDR3 loop reads CASTLGGAGDTEAFF. The CDR3 DNA is TGTGCCAGCACTCTAGGGGGGGCGGGGGACACTGAAGCTTTCTTT. The rearrangement links TRBV6-5 to TRBJ1-1, with a tentative D call TRBD1 (6 bases). The CDR3 has 15 residues. Per the germline V gene, CDR1 is MNHEY and CDR2 is SVGAGI. V was shortened by 7 bases and J by 3 bases, with 18 bases between the two germline ends.

The chain uses TRBV27 and TRBJ2-2; D gene ambiguous. Germline V gene sequence: CDR1 MNHEY, CDR2 SMNVEV (reference sequence). Trimming cost V 1 base and J 7 bases, with 19 bases left between them. The CDR3 contains 17 residues. The CDR3 bases are TGTGCCAGCAGTTTATTGGGCCAGCAACGTGGGATCGGGGAGCTGTTTTTT. Encoded protein: CASSLLGQQRGIGELFF.

The V call is TRBV9, the J call TRBJ2-1; D remains ambiguous. Per germline, CDR1 SGDLS and CDR2 YYNGEE. This CDR3 spans 14 amino acids. The V end was cut by 0 bases, the J end by 8 bases, with 12 bases between. The CDR3 is CASSVALRSDEQFF. DNA for the CDR3: TGTGCCAGCAGCGTAGCTCTGAGGTCCGATGAGCAGTTCTTC.

The CDR3 reads CAWRGTGEAYGYTF. The DNA of the CDR3 is TGTGCCTGGAGGGGGACAGGGGAGGCCTATGGCTACACCTTC. The chain is built from TRBV30 and TRBJ1-2; 10 bases line up with TRBD1. CDR1 is GTSNPN, CDR2 SVGIG, per germline (reference sequence). The CDR3 extends over 14 amino acids. The V gene end was trimmed by 3 bases and the J gene end by 4 bases; junction bases not matched to a gene: 5. The full variable domain, with the rest looked up from reference TRBV30 and TRBJ1-2, is SQTIHQWPATLVQPVGSPLSLECTVEGTSNPNLYWYRQAAGRGLQLLFYSVGIGQISSEVPQNLSASRPQDRQFILSSKKLLLSDSGFYLCAWRGTGEAYGYTFGSGTRLTVV.

The chain uses TRBV5-4 and TRBJ1-2; no firm D call. This CDR3 region has 14 residues. Germline V gene lookup returns CDR1 SGHNT and CDR2 YYREEE (reference sequence). V gave up 5 bases and J gave up 1 base, with 12 bases separating them. CDR3 protein: CASSLDKNNYGYTF. CDR3 sequence (DNA): TGTGCCAGCAGTCTCGACAAAAATAACTATGGCTACACCTTC.

The chain combines TRBV5-4 with TRBJ2-4; TRBD1 matches at 9 bases. There are 14 residues in the CDR3. J lost 5 bases, V lost 4 bases, and 4 bases had no gene match. The germline V gene has CDR1 SGHNT and CDR2 YYREEE (reference sequence). CDR3 DNA sequence: TGTGCCAGCAGCGGGACAGGGCGTCAAAACATTCAGTACTTC. This sequence encodes CASSGTGRQNIQYF.

This chain uses TRBV7-9 with TRBJ1-6; D not certain. With 4 bases removed from V and 5 bases from J, the gap between germline ends came to 9 bases. Germline loops: CDR1 SEHNR, CDR2 FQNEAQ (reference sequence). CDR3 length: 14 amino acids. The CDR3 bases are TGTGCCAGCAGCTCGAGGAGGGATAATTCACCCCTCCACTTT. Residues: CASSSRRDNSPLHF.

The chain has TRBV12-5 and TRBJ2-1; 10 positions match TRBD1. Germline CDR1 and CDR2: LGHNT and FRNRAP. The V gene end was trimmed by 6 bases and the J gene end by 4 bases; junction bases not matched to a gene: 9. The length of the CDR3 is 16 residues. CDR3 DNA: TGTGCTAGTGGCGATCGGACAGGGGGTATTTACAATGAGCAGTTCTTC. Its translation: CASGDRTGGIYNEQFF.

This clone came up a few times. Other DNA sequences from this sample encode an identical CDR3 as well. The chain couples TRBV6-4 to TRBJ2-3; 8 bases line up with TRBD2. This CDR3 spans 14 amino acids. With 3 bases clipped from V and 1 base from J, the junction kept 0 bases outside the gene matches. CDR1 and CDR2 from the germline V gene are MRHNA and SNTAGT. The CDR3 coding sequence is TGTGCCAGCAGTGAAGCGGGGGGCACAGATACGCAGTATTTT. It specifies CASSEAGGTDTQYF.

The chain recombines TRBV25-1 with TRBJ1-5; D is possibly TRBD1 (5 bases). Trimming left V 3 bases short and J 7 bases short, with 13 bases between. CDR1 MGHDK and CDR2 SYGVNS come from the germline V gene. The CDR3 contains 14 residues. The CDR3 here is CASSDLQESQPQHF. DNA for the CDR3: TGTGCCAGCAGTGATTTACAGGAATCGCAGCCCCAGCATTTT.

The chain combines TRBV4-1 with TRBJ1-6; the D gene is possibly TRBD1 (5 bases). Germline values: CDR1 MGHRA, CDR2 YSYEKL. The V and J ends lost 3 bases and 6 bases respectively, with 12 bases between them. CDR3 length: 15 amino acids. CDR3 DNA: TGCGCCAGCAGCCAGACGGCAGGGTCTAATTCACCCCTCCACTTT. It translates to CASSQTAGSNSPLHF.

V and J are TRBV6-5 and TRBJ2-1; the D gene is possibly TRBD1 (5 bases). Germline CDR1 and CDR2: MNHEY and SVGAGI. V gave up 6 bases and J gave up 5 bases, with 14 bases separating them. The CDR3 covers 14 residues. The CDR3 spells CASRNADRNNEQFF. The CDR3 coding sequence is TGTGCCAGCAGGAACGCAGACAGAAACAATGAGCAGTTCTTC.

The V call is TRBV27, the J call TRBJ1-5; D is uncertain. Germline lookup yields CDR1 MNHEY and CDR2 SMNVEV (reference sequence). Trimming took 3 bases from V and 7 from J, leaving 13 bases between them. CDR3 length: 14 residues. In nucleotides, the CDR3 is TGTGCCAGCAGTTTCAATGCGGGATACCAGCCCCAGCATTTT. Its translation: CASSFNAGYQPQHF.

This clone was seen only once. This rearrangement joins TRBV27 to TRBJ2-3; no clear D gene. Germline-derived CDR1 and CDR2 are MNHEY and SMNVEV (reference sequence). The V end was cut by 4 bases, the J end by 2 bases, with 10 bases between. The CDR3 spans 14 residues. CDR3 coding DNA: TGTGCCAGCAGTTCTACATATAACACAGATACGCAGTATTTT. Its protein is CASSSTYNTDTQYF.

The chain combines TRBV7-2 with TRBJ1-5; TRBD1 matches 8 bases. The CDR3 loop spans 15 amino acids. Looked up from germline, CDR1 is SGHTA and CDR2 is FQGNSA. With 1 base clipped from V and 4 bases from J, the junction kept 3 bases outside the gene matches. CDR3 coding DNA: TGTGCCAGCAGCTTAGGACAGGGGTCAAATCAGCCCCAGCATTTT. Protein sequence: CASSLGQGSNQPQHF.

This clone was recorded only once. The chain carries TRBV6-1 and TRBJ2-7; unclear D gene. Trimming pared 8 bases from V and 7 bases from J, leaving 24 bases between. CDR3 length: 15 residues. Germline lookup yields CDR1 MNHNS and CDR2 SASEGT. CDR3 residues: CASDQTPAAPREQYF. For the CDR3, the DNA is TGTGCCAGCGACCAAACCCCCGCGGCCCCGAGGGAGCAGTACTTC.